This T cell receptor (beta chain) was sequenced for a study of blood T cell repertoires in COVID-19 (dated by TCRdb to the early 2020s). About the investigation overall: Collaborator samples came from the United States, Italy and Spain and covered acute and convalescent phases of COVID-19. Where available, HLA class I and class II types were taken from metadata supplied by the sample provider and were not determined by assay-based typing. A freely available public database, intended as a resource for researchers studying the immune response to SARS-CoV-2, is where the repertoires were released. Deeply sampled blood TCRbeta repertoires from subjects exposed to, actively infected with, or recovered from COVID-19 were included in the dataset. The samples were drawn from two sources: the first 160 participants of the ongoing ImmuneRACE study, and over 950 subjects contributed by 6 global collaborators. The prospective study material was composed of cDNA or gDNA derived from T cells, B-cell-depleted T cells, or PBMCs. The sample metadata nearly always contained a de-identified subject ID, COVID-19 status, age in years and sex. General findings and caveats noted by the study authors: How much clinical and demographic metadata was included differed by source and by participant, and the metadata was provided uncurated.

In regard to this clone: Its antigen has not been determined. No base-level quality is on record; no much larger clone is a single base apart.

TCRbeta CDR3 regions were amplified from genomic DNA by means of the immunoSEQ Assay, a bias-controlled multiplex PCR. From the authors' description of their analysis: The number of nucleated cells in each sample was estimated by amplification of reference gene primers within the assay. Sequence reads were collapsed and filtered to measure the absolute abundance of every unique TCRbeta CDR3 rearrangement. For each sample, productive Simpson clonality was calculated by taking the square root of Simpson's diversity index across productive rearrangements. The table was pulled from immuneACCESS by TCRdb, which kept in-frame rearrangements only. Such tables lose some clones; where checked, under half of the loss comes from unresolved V genes, and the rest has no known cause. V and J calls and clone size come straight from that table; D and trimming were deduced from the DNA. This sample comprises about 190,000 clones, 90% of them detected only once. 0.6% to 0.8% of the sample is taken by the ten largest.

Collaborating institutions collected whole blood in K2EDTA tubes following their own protocols. For TCRbeta analysis, collaborator samples were shipped as frozen whole blood, as isolated PBMCs, or as DNA extracted from either sample type. V is reduced by 8 bases and J by 5 bases, leaving a spacing of 15 bases between them. CDR1 and CDR2, looked up from the germline V gene, are SNHLY and FYNNEI. Including the terminal cysteine and phenylalanine, the CDR3 comprises 13 residues. Of the read, only the CDR3 DNA is kept; its 39 bases are in frame from base 1. Sequenced sample: peripheral blood. The chain links TRBV2 with TRBJ1-1, with the identity of the D gene unclear. This TCR was sampled from a man over 45 with acute or convalescent COVID-19. The CDR3 amino acid sequence is: CASDPEGGTEAFF. The DNA sequence reads TGTGCCAGCGACCCGGAGGGCGGAACTGAAGCTTTCTTT.